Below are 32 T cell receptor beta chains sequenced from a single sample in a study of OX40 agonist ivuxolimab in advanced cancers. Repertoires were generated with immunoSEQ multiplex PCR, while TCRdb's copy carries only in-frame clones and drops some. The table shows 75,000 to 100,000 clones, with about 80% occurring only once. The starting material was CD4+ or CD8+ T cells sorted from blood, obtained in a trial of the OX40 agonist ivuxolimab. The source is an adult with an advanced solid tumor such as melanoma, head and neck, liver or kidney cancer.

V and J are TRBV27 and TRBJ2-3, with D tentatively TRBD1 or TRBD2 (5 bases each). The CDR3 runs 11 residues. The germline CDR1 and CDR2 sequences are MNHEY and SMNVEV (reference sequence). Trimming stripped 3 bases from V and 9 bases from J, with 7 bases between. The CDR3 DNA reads TGTGCCAGCAGTTTCGGGGCCACGCAGTATTTT. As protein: CASSFGATQYF.

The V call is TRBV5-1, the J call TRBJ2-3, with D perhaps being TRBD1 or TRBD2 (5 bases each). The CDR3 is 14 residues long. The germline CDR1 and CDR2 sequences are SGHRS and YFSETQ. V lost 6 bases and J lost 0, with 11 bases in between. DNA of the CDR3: TGCGCCAGCAAACCGGGACGGAGCACAGATACGCAGTATTTT. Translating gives CASKPGRSTDTQYF.

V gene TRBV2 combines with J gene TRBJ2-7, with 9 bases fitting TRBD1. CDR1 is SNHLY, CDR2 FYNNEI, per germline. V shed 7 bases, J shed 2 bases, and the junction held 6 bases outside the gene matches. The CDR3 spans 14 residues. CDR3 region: CASIRTGGTYEQYF. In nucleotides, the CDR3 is TGTGCCAGCATCCGAACAGGGGGCACCTACGAGCAGTACTTC.

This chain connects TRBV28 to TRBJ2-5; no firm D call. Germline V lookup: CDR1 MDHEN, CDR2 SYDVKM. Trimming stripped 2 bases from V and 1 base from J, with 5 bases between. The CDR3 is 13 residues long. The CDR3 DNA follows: TGTGCCAGCAGTTTAGGAAGCCAAGAGACCCAGTACTTC. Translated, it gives CASSLGSQETQYF.

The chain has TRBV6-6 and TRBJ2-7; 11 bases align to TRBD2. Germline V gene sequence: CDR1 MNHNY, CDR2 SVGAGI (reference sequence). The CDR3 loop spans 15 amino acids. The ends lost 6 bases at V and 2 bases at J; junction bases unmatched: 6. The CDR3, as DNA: TGTGCCAGCAGCTCTAGCGGGGGGCTTACCTACGAGCAGTACTTC. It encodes CASSSSGGLTYEQYF.

The CDR3 loop reads CASSERSGERVWETQYF. In nucleotides, the CDR3 is TGTGCCAGCAGTGAAAGGTCAGGGGAGCGTGTGTGGGAGACCCAGTACTTC. J is TRBJ2-5 and V is TRBV25-1; tentatively, D is TRBD1 (6 bases). In germline, CDR1 is MGHDK, CDR2 SYGVNS. Trimming removed 2 bases from V and 5 bases from J, with 21 bases in between. The CDR3 runs 17 residues.

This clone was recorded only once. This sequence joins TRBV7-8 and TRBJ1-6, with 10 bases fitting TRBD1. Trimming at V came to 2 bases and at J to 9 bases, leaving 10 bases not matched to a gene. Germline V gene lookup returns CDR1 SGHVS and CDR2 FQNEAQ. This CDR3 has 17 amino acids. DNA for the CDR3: TGTGCCAGCAGCTTACGTGGGACAGGGGAAAGTTTTTCACCCCTCCACTTT. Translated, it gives CASSLRGTGESFSPLHF.

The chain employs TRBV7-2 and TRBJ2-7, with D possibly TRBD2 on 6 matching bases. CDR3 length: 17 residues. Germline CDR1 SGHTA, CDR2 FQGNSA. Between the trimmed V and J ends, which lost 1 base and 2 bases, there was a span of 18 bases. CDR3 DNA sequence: TGTGCCAGCAGCTTAGGGGGTGGAACGGGGGAAGCCTACGAGCAGTACTTC. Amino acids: CASSLGGGTGEAYEQYF.

The CDR3 coding sequence is TGTGCCAGTAGTATACCCGGGGGAAAGACTGAAGCTTTCTTT. Protein sequence: CASSIPGGKTEAFF. The V call is TRBV19, the J call TRBJ1-1, with D possibly TRBD1 on 5 matching bases. V lost 2 bases to trimming and J lost 5 bases, with 12 bases between them. The germline V gene has CDR1 LNHDA and CDR2 SQIVND (reference sequence). This CDR3 is 14 amino acids long.

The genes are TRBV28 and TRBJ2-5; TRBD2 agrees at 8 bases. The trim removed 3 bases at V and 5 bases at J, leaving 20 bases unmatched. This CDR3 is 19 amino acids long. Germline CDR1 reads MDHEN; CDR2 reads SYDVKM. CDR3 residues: CASSFLYSGGATGAETQYF. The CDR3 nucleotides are TGTGCCAGCAGTTTCTTGTATTCCGGGGGGGCCACTGGTGCGGAGACCCAGTACTTC.

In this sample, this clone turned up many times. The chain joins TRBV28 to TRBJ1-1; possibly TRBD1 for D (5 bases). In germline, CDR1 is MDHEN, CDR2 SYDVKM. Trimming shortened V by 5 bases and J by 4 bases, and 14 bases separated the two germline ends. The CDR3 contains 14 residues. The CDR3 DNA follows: TGTGCCAGCAGTCCCTTCATGAGGGGCACTGAAGCTTTCTTT. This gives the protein CASSPFMRGTEAFF.

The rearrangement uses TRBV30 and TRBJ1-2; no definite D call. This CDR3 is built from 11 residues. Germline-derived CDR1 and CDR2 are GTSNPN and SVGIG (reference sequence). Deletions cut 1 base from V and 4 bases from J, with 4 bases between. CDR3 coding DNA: TGTGCCTGGAGTGATATCTATGGCTACACCTTC. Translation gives CAWSDIYGYTF.

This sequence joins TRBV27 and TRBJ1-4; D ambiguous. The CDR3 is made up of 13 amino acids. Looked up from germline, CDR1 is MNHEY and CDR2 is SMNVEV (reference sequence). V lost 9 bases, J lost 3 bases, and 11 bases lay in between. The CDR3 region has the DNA TGTGCCAGTGGCAGGAGAGCTAATGAAAAACTGTTTTTT. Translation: CASGRRANEKLFF.

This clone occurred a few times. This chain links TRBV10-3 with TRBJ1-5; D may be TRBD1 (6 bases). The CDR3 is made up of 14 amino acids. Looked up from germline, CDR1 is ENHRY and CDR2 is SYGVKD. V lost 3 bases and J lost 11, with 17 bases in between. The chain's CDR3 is CAISERDISSAQHF. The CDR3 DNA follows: TGTGCCATCAGTGAACGGGACATATCTAGCGCCCAGCATTTT.

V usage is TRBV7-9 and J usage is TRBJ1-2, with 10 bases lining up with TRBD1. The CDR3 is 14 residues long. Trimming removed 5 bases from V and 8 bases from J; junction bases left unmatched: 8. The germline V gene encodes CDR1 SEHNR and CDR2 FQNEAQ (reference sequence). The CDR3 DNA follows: TGTGCCAGCAGCCGACAGGGGGCAGGGAAGGGCTACACCTTC. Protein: CASSRQGAGKGYTF.

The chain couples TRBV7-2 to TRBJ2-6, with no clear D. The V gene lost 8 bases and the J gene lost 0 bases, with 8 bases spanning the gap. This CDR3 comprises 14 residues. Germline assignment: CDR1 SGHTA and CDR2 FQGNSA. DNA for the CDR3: TGTGCCAGCGAATCTAGCTCTGGGGCCAACGTCCTGACTTTC. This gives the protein CASESSSGANVLTF.

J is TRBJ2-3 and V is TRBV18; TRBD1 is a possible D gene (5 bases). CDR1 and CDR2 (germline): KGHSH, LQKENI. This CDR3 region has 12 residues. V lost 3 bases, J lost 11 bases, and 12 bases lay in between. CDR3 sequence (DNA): TGTGCCAGCTCACCTCAGACAGAGAGGCAGTATTTT. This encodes CASSPQTERQYF.

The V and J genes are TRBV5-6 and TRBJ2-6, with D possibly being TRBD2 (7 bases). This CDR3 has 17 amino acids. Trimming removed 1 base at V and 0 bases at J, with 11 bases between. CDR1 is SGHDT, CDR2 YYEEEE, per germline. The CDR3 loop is CASSLWGGPSGANVLTF. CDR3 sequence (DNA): TGTGCCAGCAGCTTGTGGGGGGGGCCCTCTGGGGCCAACGTCCTGACTTTC.

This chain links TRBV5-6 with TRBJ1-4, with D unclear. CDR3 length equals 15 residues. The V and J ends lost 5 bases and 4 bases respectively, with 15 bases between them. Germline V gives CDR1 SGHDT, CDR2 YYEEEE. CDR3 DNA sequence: TGTGCCAGCAGTCGAGCGGAGGCTAGTAATGAAAAACTGTTTTTT. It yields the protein CASSRAEASNEKLFF.

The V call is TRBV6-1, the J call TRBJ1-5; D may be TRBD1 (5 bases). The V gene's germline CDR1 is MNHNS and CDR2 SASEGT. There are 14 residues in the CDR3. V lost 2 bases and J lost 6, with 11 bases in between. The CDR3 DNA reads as TGTGCCAGCAGTGAAACTGGGGGGGGTCAGCCCCAGCATTTT. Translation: CASSETGGGQPQHF.

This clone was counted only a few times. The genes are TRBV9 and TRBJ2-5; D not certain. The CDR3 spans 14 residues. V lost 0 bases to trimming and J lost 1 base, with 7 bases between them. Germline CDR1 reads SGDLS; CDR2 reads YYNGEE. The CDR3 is CASSVGYIQETQYF. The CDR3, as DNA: TGTGCCAGCAGCGTAGGTTATATCCAAGAGACCCAGTACTTC.

The CDR3 bases are TGTGCCAGCAGCGTAGGTGTAAGGGGGGGGCAAGAGACCCAGTACTTC. This translates into CASSVGVRGGQETQYF. This sequence joins TRBV9 and TRBJ2-5; tentative D call: TRBD2 (7 bases). This CDR3 region has 16 residues. Germline CDR1 is SGDLS and CDR2 is YYNGEE. V lost 0 bases, J lost 2 bases, and 14 bases lay in between.

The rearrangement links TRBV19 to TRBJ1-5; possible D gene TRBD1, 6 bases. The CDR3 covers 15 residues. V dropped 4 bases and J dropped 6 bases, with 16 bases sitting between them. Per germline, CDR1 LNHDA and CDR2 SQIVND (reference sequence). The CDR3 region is CASSTAGGGGQPQHF. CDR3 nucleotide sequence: TGTGCCAGTAGTACTGCGGGGGGCGGGGGTCAGCCCCAGCATTTT.

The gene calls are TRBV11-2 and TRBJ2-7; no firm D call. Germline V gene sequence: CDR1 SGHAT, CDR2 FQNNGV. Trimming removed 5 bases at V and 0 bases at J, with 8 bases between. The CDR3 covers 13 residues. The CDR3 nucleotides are TGTGCCAGCAGCCCCATCAGCTCCTACGAGCAGTACGTC. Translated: CASSPISSYEQYV.

CDR3 amino acids: CASSRKGDYEQYV. The CDR3 nucleotides read TGCGCCAGCAGCCGCAAGGGCGATTACGAGCAGTACGTC. The genes are TRBV4-3 and TRBJ2-7; unclear D gene. V lost 4 bases, J lost 4 bases, and 11 bases lay in between. The CDR3 has 13 residues. Germline CDR1 reads LGHNA; CDR2 reads YSLEER.

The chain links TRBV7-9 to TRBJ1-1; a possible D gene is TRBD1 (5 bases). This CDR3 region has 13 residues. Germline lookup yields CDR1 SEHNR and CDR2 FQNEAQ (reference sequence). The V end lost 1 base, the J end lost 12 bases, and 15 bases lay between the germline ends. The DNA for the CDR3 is TGTGCCAGCAGCTTAGTGGGACGTTCCGAAACTTTCTTT. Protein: CASSLVGRSETFF.

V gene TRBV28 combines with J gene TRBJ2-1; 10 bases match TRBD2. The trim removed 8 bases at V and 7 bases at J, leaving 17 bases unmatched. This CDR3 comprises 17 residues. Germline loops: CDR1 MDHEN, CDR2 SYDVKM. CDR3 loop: CASGSMLAGEGGNEQFF. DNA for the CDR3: TGTGCCAGCGGATCCATGCTAGCGGGGGAAGGCGGGAATGAGCAGTTCTTC.

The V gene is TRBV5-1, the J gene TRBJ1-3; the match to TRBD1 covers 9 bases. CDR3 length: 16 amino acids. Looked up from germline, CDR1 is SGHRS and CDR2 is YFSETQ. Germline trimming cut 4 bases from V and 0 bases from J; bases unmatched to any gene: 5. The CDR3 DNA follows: TGCGCCAGCAGCCTGGGACAGGGACGCTCTGGAAACACCATATATTTT. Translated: CASSLGQGRSGNTIYF.

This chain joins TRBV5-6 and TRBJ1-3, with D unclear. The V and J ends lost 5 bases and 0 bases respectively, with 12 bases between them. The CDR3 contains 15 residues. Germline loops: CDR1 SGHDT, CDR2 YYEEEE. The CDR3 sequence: CASRPPKNSGNTIYF. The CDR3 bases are TGTGCCAGCAGACCACCCAAAAACTCTGGAAACACCATATATTTT.

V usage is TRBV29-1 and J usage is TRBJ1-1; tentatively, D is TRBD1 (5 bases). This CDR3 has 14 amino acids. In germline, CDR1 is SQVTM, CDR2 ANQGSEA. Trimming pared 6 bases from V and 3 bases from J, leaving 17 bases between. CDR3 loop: CSVRRSQGYTEAFF. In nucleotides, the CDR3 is TGCAGCGTCAGACGCTCGCAGGGTTACACTGAAGCTTTCTTT.

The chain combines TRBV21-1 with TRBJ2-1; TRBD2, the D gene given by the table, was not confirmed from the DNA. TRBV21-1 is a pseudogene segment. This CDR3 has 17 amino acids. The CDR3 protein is CASSNLGEESSYNEQFF. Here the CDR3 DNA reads TGTGCCAGCAGCAACTTAGGAGAGGAGAGCTCCTACAATGAGCAGTTCTTC.

The CDR3 loop is CASSLYGTGFYEQYV. The CDR3, as DNA: TGTGCCAGCAGCTTGTATGGGACAGGGTTCTACGAGCAGTACGTC. J is TRBJ2-7 and V is TRBV5-1; 9 bases are a match to TRBD1. The germline gives CDR1 SGHRS, CDR2 YFSETQ. This CDR3 region has 15 residues.